This T cell receptor beta chain is drawn from a study of response to subunit inactivated influenza vaccine. Overall study results and limits: Each seasonal influenza vaccination, the authors suggested, recruits few new T cells.

Each CDR3 protein is one row after TCRdb ran MiXCR on the RT-PCR reads. Of around 710,000 distinct CDR3 sequences listed, around 14% are singletons. This clonotype has more than one count but fewer than ten. Its cognate antigen is unknown. J gave up 0 bases and V 0 bases, and 5 bases lay outside the gene matches. The CDR3 is 18 amino acids. From germline, CDR1 is LGHNA and CDR2 YSLEER. Sequencing used PBMCs from blood, obtained 14 days before vaccination. This clonotype was obtained from a man aged 50-59 years who received an inactivated influenza vaccine. J is TRBJ2-2 and V is TRBV4-3; 9 bases agree with TRBD2. For the CDR3, the DNA is TGCGCCAGCAGCCAAGATCCCCTAGCGGGGACGAACACCGGGGAGCTGTTTTTT. Its protein is CASSQDPLAGTNTGELFF.